Following are 30 T cell receptor beta chains from one sample sequenced in a study of beta chain features in type 1 diabetes. Reverse transcription of all isolated RNA meant that expressed TCRB transcripts were sequenced. TCRdb keeps only in-frame clones here, not all; method: immunoSEQ multiplex PCR. This sample has about 930,000 clones, with about a sixth found just once. The source material was naive CD4+ T cells from blood. These receptors all come from a young woman in good health.

V is TRBV4-3 and J is TRBJ2-4; D unclear. CDR3 length: 15 amino acids. With 5 bases removed from V and 0 bases from J, the gap between germline ends came to 11 bases. CDR1 and CDR2 from the germline V gene are LGHNA and YSLEER. CDR3 nucleotides: TGCGCCAGCAGCGGAGACATAGTAGCCAAAAACATTCAGTACTTC. It yields the protein CASSGDIVAKNIQYF.

Here the CDR3 DNA reads TGCAGCGTTAAAGGGACAGTGGCTTCTGAAGCTTTCTTT. Amino acid sequence: CSVKGTVASEAFF. The chain is built from TRBV29-1 and TRBJ1-1; 7 bases agree with TRBD1. The V gene end was trimmed by 5 bases and the J gene end by 6 bases; junction bases not matched to a gene: 9. The CDR3 sequence is 13 residues long. Germline V gene lookup returns CDR1 SQVTM and CDR2 ANQGSEA.

The V gene is TRBV19, the J gene TRBJ2-2, with 7 bases aligning to TRBD1. CDR3 length: 16 residues. The V and J ends lost 5 bases and 6 bases, in that order; junction bases with no gene match: 12. Germline V lookup: CDR1 LNHDA, CDR2 SQIVND (reference sequence). CDR3 sequence reads: CASSPMTGPQPGELFF. The CDR3 DNA follows: TGTGCCAGTAGTCCGATGACAGGGCCCCAGCCCGGGGAGCTGTTTTTT.

This clone was detected a few times. The J gene is TRBJ2-1, the V gene TRBV9, with TRBD1 matching 7 bases. CDR3 length: 14 amino acids. V dropped 5 bases and J dropped 9; count of bases not matched to a gene: 11. Germline CDR1 SGDLS, CDR2 YYNGEE. The CDR3 loop is CASSERPGGFEQFF. In DNA form, the CDR3 reads TGTGCCAGCAGTGAACGACCAGGGGGATTTGAGCAGTTCTTC. The variable domain in full, completed from reference TRBV9 and TRBJ2-1, reads DSGVTQTPKHLITATGQRVTLRCSPRSGDLSVYWYQQSLDQGLQFLIQYYNGEERAKGNILERFSAQQFPDLHSELNLSSLELGDSALYFCASSERPGGFEQFFGPGTRLTVL.

The rearrangement joins TRBV29-1 to TRBJ2-7, with 7 bases identical to TRBD1. This CDR3 is 13 amino acids long. V dropped 5 bases and J dropped 3; count of bases not matched to a gene: 7. CDR1 is SQVTM, CDR2 ANQGSEA, per germline. CDR3 residues: CSVRQTGYYEQYF. The CDR3 nucleotides are TGCAGCGTTCGACAGACAGGGTACTACGAGCAGTACTTC.

The chain carries TRBV4-3 and TRBJ1-2; 7 bases fit TRBD1. The CDR3 is 15 amino acids. Germline CDR1 and CDR2: LGHNA and YSLEER. V was clipped by 4 bases and J by 0 bases; unmatched bases: 5. CDR3 amino acids: CASSPGTASNYGYTF. The DNA of the CDR3 is TGCGCCAGCAGCCCTGGGACAGCTTCTAACTATGGCTACACCTTC.

The CDR3 DNA is TGCAGCGTTTCGAGAGTAGCGGGAGGCTTCAATGAGCAGTTCTTC. Amino acid sequence: CSVSRVAGGFNEQFF. The chain carries TRBV29-1 and TRBJ2-1; 10 bases fit TRBD2. Trimming cost V 5 bases and J 6 bases; bases outside gene matches: 10. Germline V lookup: CDR1 SQVTM, CDR2 ANQGSEA. This CDR3 is 15 amino acids long.

As DNA, the CDR3 is TGTGCCAGCAGCTTAGAGACTAGCGGATACAATGAGCAGTTCTTC. It is translated as CASSLETSGYNEQFF. The gene calls are TRBV11-2 and TRBJ2-1; 9 bases are a match to TRBD2. The trim removed 0 bases at V and 4 bases at J, leaving 1 base unmatched. The CDR3 spans 15 residues. Germline V gene lookup returns CDR1 SGHAT and CDR2 FQNNGV.

This clone was seen only a few times. This chain connects TRBV23-1 to TRBJ2-7; D assignment may be TRBD1 or TRBD2 (5 bases each). TRBV23-1 has ORF status, its function being uncertain. Trimming removed 11 bases from V and 3 bases from J, with 14 bases in between. The CDR3 length is 12 residues. The CDR3 DNA follows: TGCGCCCCCCCGGGACGCCTCTACGAGCAGTACTTC. Protein product: CAPPGRLYEQYF.

V gene TRBV28 combines with J gene TRBJ2-7, with D perhaps TRBD2 (10 bases). V gave up 1 base and J gave up 0 bases, with 25 bases separating them. This CDR3 contains 20 residues. The germline V gene encodes CDR1 MDHEN and CDR2 SYDVKM. The CDR3 bases are TGTGCCAGCAGTTTATATTGGACAGGGGTAAGCGGGAGGGGCTCCTACGAGCAGTACTTC. Translated, it gives CASSLYWTGVSGRGSYEQYF.

This clone has a handful of counts. The V call is TRBV28, the J call TRBJ1-2; TRBD1 matches at 10 bases. The length of the CDR3 is 14 residues. The V gene end was trimmed by 6 bases and the J gene end by 7 bases; junction bases not matched to a gene: 8. Looked up from germline, CDR1 is MDHEN and CDR2 is SYDVKM. Written as DNA, the CDR3 is TGTGCCAGCAGCGGCCGGGACAGGGGAGCTGGCTACACCTTC. Translating it yields CASSGRDRGAGYTF.

The gene calls are TRBV28 and TRBJ2-2, with TRBD1 identical over 9 bases. Trimming at V came to 5 bases and at J to 6 bases, leaving 4 bases not matched to a gene. Germline V gene sequence: CDR1 MDHEN, CDR2 SYDVKM. This CDR3 region has 14 residues. The CDR3 bases are TGTGCCAGCAGTGGGACAGGGACTCCCGGGGAGCTGTTTTTT. It yields the protein CASSGTGTPGELFF.

This clone was counted between two and nine times. V gene TRBV2 combines with J gene TRBJ2-7; TRBD1 matches 7 bases. Germline assignment: CDR1 SNHLY and CDR2 FYNNEI. The CDR3 spans 14 residues. The V segment lost 4 bases and the J segment 2 bases; nucleotides outside the gene matches: 5. This CDR3 is CASSAEGGAYEQYF. The DNA of the CDR3 is TGTGCCAGCAGTGCCGAAGGGGGCGCCTACGAGCAGTACTTC.

The chain employs TRBV19 and TRBJ1-2; D remains ambiguous. Germline lookup yields CDR1 LNHDA and CDR2 SQIVND (reference sequence). The CDR3 spans 15 residues. Trimming cost V 2 bases and J 0 bases, with 10 bases left between them. The CDR3 here is CASSIKHQANYGYTF. The CDR3, as DNA: TGTGCCAGTAGTATAAAACACCAAGCTAACTATGGCTACACCTTC.

The gene calls are TRBV20-1 and TRBJ2-7; the D gene is possibly TRBD2 (7 bases). Germline loops: CDR1 DFQATT, CDR2 SNEGSKA (reference sequence). CDR3 length: 11 residues. V gave up 1 base and J gave up 8 bases, with 9 bases separating them. DNA of the CDR3: TGCAGTGCTAGAGGCGGGGGCCAGCAGTACTTC. It encodes CSARGGGQQYF.

The V call is TRBV28, the J call TRBJ1-3; no clear D. The germline V gene encodes CDR1 MDHEN and CDR2 SYDVKM. The CDR3 sequence is 12 residues long. CDR3 residues: CVAMSSGNTIYF. The CDR3, as DNA: TGTGTGGCTATGTCCTCTGGAAACACCATATATTTT.

This rearrangement joins TRBV7-3 to TRBJ1-1; weak D call: TRBD1 (5 bases). Trimming took 5 bases from V and 3 from J, leaving 10 bases between them. In germline, CDR1 is SGHTA, CDR2 FQGTGA. The CDR3 is 13 residues long. The CDR3: CASSPDTDTEAFF. CDR3 DNA sequence: TGTGCCAGCAGCCCGGACACAGACACTGAAGCTTTCTTT.

The rearrangement uses TRBV6-5 and TRBJ1-5; no clear D. The CDR3 totals 13 residues. Germline CDR1 is MNHEY and CDR2 is SVGAGI. Trimming took off 8 bases at V and 5 bases at J, with 13 bases between the two ends. This CDR3 is CASHGGRHQPQHF. CDR3 nucleotide sequence: TGTGCCAGCCATGGAGGGCGGCATCAGCCCCAGCATTTT.

This clone has just a few counts. The chain is built from TRBV18 and TRBJ1-2; a weak D match, TRBD1 (6 bases). The germline V gene encodes CDR1 KGHSH and CDR2 LQKENI. The CDR3 length is 14 residues. V was pared by 3 bases and J by 7 bases, with 15 bases between. CDR3 coding DNA: TGTGCCAGCTCACCCGCAGAACAGGGCCCTGGCTACACCTTC. Protein product: CASSPAEQGPGYTF.

The J gene is TRBJ2-1, the V gene TRBV6-5; D may be TRBD1 or TRBD2 (5 bases each). Germline-derived CDR1 and CDR2 are MNHEY and SVGAGI. The CDR3 loop spans 14 amino acids. Trimming shortened V by 9 bases and J by 5 bases, and 17 bases separated the two germline ends. The CDR3 nucleotides read TGTGCCAGTACCGGGACCACTGGTAACAATGAGCAGTTCTTC. Its translation: CASTGTTGNNEQFF.

This clone was detected only a few times. Here the CDR3 reads CASSSTGAGANVLTF. The CDR3 DNA follows: TGTGCCAGCAGTTCGACAGGGGCTGGGGCCAACGTCCTGACTTTC. The chain carries TRBV27 and TRBJ2-6, with TRBD1 matching 8 bases. J was trimmed by 2 bases and V by 4 bases; bases with no gene match: 1. The CDR3 sequence is 15 residues long. Germline loops: CDR1 MNHEY, CDR2 SMNVEV (reference sequence).

In this sample, this clone turned up a few times. This chain connects TRBV4-3 to TRBJ2-7, with TRBD2 matching 9 bases. Germline trimming cut 3 bases from V and 5 bases from J; bases unmatched to any gene: 14. The CDR3 is 17 residues long. The germline gives CDR1 LGHNA, CDR2 YSLEER. As DNA, the CDR3 is TGCGCCAGCAGCCAGGAACTAGCGGGCACGTGGGTCCACGAGCAGTACTTC. This translates into CASSQELAGTWVHEQYF.

The table lists this clone with a few counts. The chain employs TRBV7-2 and TRBJ2-1, with D hard to call. Trimming removed 1 base at V and 4 bases at J, with 11 bases between. The germline V gene has CDR1 SGHTA and CDR2 FQGNSA. The CDR3 loop spans 15 amino acids. The CDR3 reads CASSLGSVWYNEQFF. The CDR3 DNA is TGTGCCAGCAGCTTAGGTTCAGTCTGGTACAATGAGCAGTTCTTC.

This clone was observed a handful of times. V usage is TRBV5-1 and J usage is TRBJ2-3; TRBD1 is a possible D gene (5 bases). This CDR3 is 15 amino acids long. Trimming took 6 bases from V and 0 from J, leaving 14 bases between them. The germline V gene has CDR1 SGHRS and CDR2 YFSETQ. This CDR3 is CASKETATSTDTQYF. The CDR3 nucleotides read TGCGCCAGCAAGGAGACAGCCACTAGCACAGATACGCAGTATTTT.

This clone has only a few counts. This sequence joins TRBV10-3 and TRBJ2-1, with 7 bases that match TRBD2. CDR1 and CDR2 (germline): ENHRY, SYGVKD. Trimming removed 1 base from V and 9 bases from J; junction bases left unmatched: 6. This CDR3 is 14 amino acids long. This CDR3 is CAISEWMGGIEQFF. CDR3 bases: TGTGCCATCAGTGAGTGGATGGGGGGGATTGAGCAGTTCTTC.

This clone has only a few counts. The genes are TRBV28 and TRBJ2-3; 9 bases align to TRBD2. Per germline, CDR1 MDHEN and CDR2 SYDVKM. The ends lost 3 bases at V and 4 bases at J; junction bases unmatched: 8. The CDR3 runs 16 residues. The CDR3 here is CASSFALAGRADTQYF. The CDR3 DNA is TGTGCCAGCAGTTTCGCCCTAGCGGGAAGGGCAGATACGCAGTATTTT.

This clone was seen only a few times. The chain uses TRBV14 and TRBJ2-1; D gene unclear. Germline CDR1 SGHDN, CDR2 FVKESK. This CDR3 has 13 amino acids. Trimming shortened V by 3 bases and J by 3 bases, and 6 bases separated the two germline ends. Here the CDR3 DNA reads TGTGCCAGCAGCCACGTAGGCTACAATGAGCAGTTCTTC. It yields the protein CASSHVGYNEQFF.

This clone was recorded a few times. The chain joins TRBV7-9 to TRBJ2-5; 7 bases agree with TRBD1. This CDR3 has 14 amino acids. Losses at the gene ends were 3 bases for V and 7 bases for J; bases not matched to a gene: 8. CDR1 is SEHNR, CDR2 FQNEAQ, per germline (reference sequence). The chain's CDR3 is CASSLGQKGTTQYF. The CDR3 nucleotides are TGTGCCAGCAGCTTGGGACAGAAGGGGACGACCCAGTACTTC. The variable domain in full, with the rest retrieved from reference TRBV7-9 and TRBJ2-5, is DTGVSQNPRHKITKRGQNVTFRCDPISEHNRLYWYRQTLGQGPEFLTYFQNEAQLEKSRLLSDRFSAERPKGSFSTLEIQRTEQGDSAMYLCASSLGQKGTTQYFGPGTRLLVL.

The chain combines TRBV11-1 with TRBJ1-1, with no clear D. CDR3 length: 15 amino acids. V gave up 5 bases and J gave up 3 bases, with 16 bases separating them. The germline V gene encodes CDR1 SGHAT and CDR2 FQDESV (reference sequence). The chain's CDR3 is CASSLVPWRDTEAFF. The DNA of the CDR3 is TGTGCCAGCAGCCTCGTCCCCTGGCGGGACACTGAAGCTTTCTTT. Full variable domain (remainder filled in from reference TRBV11-1 and TRBJ1-1): EAEVAQSPRYKITEKSQAVAFWCDPISGHATLYWYRQILGQGPELLVQFQDESVVDDSQLPKDRFSAERLKGVDSTLKIQPAELGDSAMYLCASSLVPWRDTEAFFGQGTRLTVV.

J is TRBJ1-2 and V is TRBV6-5; a weak D match, TRBD1 (5 bases). This CDR3 is built from 14 residues. Germline CDR1 MNHEY, CDR2 SVGAGI. V dropped 4 bases and J dropped 7 bases, with 16 bases sitting between them. The chain's CDR3 is CASSSPRVWSGYTF. The CDR3 DNA sequence: TGTGCCAGCAGTTCGCCCAGGGTGTGGAGTGGCTACACCTTC.